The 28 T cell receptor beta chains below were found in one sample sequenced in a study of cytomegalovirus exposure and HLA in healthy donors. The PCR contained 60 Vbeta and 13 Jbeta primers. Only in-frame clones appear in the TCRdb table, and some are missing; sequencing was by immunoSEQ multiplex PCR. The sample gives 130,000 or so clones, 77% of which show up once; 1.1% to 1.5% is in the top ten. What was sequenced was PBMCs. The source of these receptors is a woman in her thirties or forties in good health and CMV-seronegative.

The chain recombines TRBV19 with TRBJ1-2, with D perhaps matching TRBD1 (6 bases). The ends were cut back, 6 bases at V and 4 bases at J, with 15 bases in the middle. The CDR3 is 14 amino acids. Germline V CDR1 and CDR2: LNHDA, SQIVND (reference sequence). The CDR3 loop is CASRKAGESYGYTF. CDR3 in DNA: TGTGCCAGTAGGAAGGCAGGGGAGTCCTATGGCTACACCTTC.

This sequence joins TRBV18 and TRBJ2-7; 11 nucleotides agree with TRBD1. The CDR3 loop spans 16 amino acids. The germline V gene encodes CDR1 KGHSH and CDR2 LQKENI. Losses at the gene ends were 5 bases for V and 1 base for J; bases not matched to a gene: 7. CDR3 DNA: TGTGCCAGCTCAATTCAGGGGACAGGGGGATCCTACGAGCAGTACTTC. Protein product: CASSIQGTGGSYEQYF.

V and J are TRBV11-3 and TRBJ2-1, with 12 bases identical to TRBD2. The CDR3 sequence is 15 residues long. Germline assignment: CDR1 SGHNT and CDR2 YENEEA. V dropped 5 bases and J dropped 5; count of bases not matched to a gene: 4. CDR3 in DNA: TGTGCCAGCAGCACCACTAGCGGGGGGAACAATGAGCAGTTCTTC. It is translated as CASSTTSGGNNEQFF.

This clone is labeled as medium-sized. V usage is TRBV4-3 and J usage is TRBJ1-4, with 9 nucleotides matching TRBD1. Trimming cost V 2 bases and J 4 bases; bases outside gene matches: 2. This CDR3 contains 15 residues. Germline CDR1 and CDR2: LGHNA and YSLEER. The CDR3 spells CASSQLGQGNEKLFF. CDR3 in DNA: TGCGCCAGCAGCCAACTGGGACAGGGTAATGAAAAACTGTTTTTT.

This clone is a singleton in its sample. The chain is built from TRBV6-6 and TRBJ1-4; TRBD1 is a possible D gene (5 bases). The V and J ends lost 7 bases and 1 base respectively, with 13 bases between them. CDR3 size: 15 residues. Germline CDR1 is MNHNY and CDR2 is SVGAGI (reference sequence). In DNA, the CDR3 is TGTGCCAGCACCGACGGGGGGGTAACTAATGAAAAACTGTTTTTT. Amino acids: CASTDGGVTNEKLFF.

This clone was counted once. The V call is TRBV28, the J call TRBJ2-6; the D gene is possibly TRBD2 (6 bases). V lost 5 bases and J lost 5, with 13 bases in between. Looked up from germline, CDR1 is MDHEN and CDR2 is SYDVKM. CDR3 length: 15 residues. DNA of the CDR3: TGTGCCAGCAGTCCTGCTGGGGGGAGGGCCAACGTCCTGACTTTC. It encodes CASSPAGGRANVLTF.

The CDR3 spells CASRAQGASNTGELFF. DNA for the CDR3: TGTGCCAGTAGAGCGCAGGGGGCCTCGAACACCGGGGAGCTGTTTTTT. The rearrangement joins TRBV19 to TRBJ2-2; 8 nucleotides match TRBD1. CDR1 is LNHDA, CDR2 SQIVND, per germline (reference sequence). The CDR3 is 16 residues long. V shed 6 bases and J 0 bases; nucleotides not matched to a gene: 6.

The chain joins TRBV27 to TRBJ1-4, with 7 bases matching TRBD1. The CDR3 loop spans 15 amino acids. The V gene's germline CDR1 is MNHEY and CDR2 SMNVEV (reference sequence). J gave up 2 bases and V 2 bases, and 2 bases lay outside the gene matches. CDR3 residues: CASSLLGQTNEKLFF. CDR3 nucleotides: TGTGCCAGCAGTTTACTGGGACAGACTAATGAAAAACTGTTTTTT.

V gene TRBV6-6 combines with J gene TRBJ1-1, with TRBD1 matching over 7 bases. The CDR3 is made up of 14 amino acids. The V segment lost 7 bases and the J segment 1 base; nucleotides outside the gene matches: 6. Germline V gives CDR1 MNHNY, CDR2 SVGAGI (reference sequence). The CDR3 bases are TGTGCCAGCACCATGACAGGGTCGAACACTGAAGCTTTCTTT. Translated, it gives CASTMTGSNTEAFF.

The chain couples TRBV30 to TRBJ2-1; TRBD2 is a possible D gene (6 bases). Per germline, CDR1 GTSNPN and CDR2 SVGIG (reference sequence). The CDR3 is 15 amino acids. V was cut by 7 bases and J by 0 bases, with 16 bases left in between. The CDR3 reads CASSSGVSSYNEQFF. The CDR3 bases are TGTGCCTCCTCTTCGGGGGTCTCCTCCTACAATGAGCAGTTCTTC.

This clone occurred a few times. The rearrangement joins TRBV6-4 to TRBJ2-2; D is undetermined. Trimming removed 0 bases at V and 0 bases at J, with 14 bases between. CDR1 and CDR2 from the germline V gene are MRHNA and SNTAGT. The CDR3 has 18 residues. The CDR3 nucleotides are TGTGCCAGCAGTGACTCGTTAGGTGCAGGAACGAACACCGGGGAGCTGTTTTTT. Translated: CASSDSLGAGTNTGELFF.

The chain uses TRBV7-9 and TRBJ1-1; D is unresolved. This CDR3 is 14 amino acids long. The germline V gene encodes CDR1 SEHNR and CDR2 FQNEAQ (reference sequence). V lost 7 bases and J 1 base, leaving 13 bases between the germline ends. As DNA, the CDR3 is TGTGCCAGCAACCTGGCAGGTACGAACACTGAAGCTTTCTTT. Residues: CASNLAGTNTEAFF.

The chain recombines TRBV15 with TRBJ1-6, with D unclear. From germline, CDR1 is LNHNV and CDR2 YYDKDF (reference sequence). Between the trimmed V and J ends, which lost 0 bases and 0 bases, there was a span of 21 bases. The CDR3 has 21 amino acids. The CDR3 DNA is TGTGCCACCAGCAGAGATTGGTGGTCCCGGCCAGCTAGCTCCTATAATTCACCCCTCCACTTT. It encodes CATSRDWWSRPASSYNSPLHF.

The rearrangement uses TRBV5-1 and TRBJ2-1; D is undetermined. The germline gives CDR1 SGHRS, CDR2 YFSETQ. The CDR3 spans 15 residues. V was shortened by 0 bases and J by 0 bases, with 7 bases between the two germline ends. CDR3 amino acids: CASSLEPGSYNEQFF. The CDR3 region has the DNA TGCGCCAGCAGCTTGGAACCGGGCTCCTACAATGAGCAGTTCTTC.

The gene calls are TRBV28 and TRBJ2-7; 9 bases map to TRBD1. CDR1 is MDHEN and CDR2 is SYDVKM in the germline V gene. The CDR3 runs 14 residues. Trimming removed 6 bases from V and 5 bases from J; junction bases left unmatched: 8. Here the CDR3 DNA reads TGTGCCAGCAGGACAGGGGGTGGTTATCACGAGCAGTACTTC. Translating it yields CASRTGGGYHEQYF.

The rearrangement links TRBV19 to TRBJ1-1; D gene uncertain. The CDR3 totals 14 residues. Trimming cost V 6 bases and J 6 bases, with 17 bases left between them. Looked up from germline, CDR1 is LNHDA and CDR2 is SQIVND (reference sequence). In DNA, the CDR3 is TGTGCCAGTAGCGCCGGAGGGTACGTTTCTGAAGCTTTCTTT. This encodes CASSAGGYVSEAFF.

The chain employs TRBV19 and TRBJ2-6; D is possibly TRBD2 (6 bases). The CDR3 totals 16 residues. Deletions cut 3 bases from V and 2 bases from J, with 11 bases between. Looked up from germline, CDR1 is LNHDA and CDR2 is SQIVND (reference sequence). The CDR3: CASSIRGRTGANVLTF. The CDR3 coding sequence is TGTGCCAGTAGTATTCGGGGGAGAACTGGGGCCAACGTCCTGACTTTC.

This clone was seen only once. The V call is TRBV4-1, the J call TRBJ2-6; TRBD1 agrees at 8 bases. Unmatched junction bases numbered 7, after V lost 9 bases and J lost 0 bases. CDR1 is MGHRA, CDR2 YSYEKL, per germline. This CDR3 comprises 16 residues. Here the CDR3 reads CASSGTGHSGANVLTF. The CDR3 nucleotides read TGCGCCAGTTCCGGGACAGGCCACTCTGGGGCCAACGTCCTGACTTTC.

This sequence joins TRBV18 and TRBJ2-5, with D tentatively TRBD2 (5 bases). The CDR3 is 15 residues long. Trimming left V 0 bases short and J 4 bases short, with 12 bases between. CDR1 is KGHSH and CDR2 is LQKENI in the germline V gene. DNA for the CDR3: TGTGCCAGCTCACCACCGACCGACCGGGGAGAGACCCAGTACTTC. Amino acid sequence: CASSPPTDRGETQYF.

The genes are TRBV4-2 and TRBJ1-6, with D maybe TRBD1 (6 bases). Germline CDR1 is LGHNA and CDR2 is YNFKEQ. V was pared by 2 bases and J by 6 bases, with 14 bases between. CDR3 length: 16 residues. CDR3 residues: CASSQRTGTSNSPLHF. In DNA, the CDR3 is TGTGCCAGCAGCCAAAGGACCGGGACAAGTAATTCACCCCTCCACTTT.

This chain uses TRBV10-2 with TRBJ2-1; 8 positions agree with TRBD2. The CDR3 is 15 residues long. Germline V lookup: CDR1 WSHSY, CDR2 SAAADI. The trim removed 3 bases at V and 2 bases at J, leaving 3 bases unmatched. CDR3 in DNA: TGCGCCAGCAGTGATCCAGCGGGGGCCTACAATGAGCAGTTCTTC. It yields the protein CASSDPAGAYNEQFF.

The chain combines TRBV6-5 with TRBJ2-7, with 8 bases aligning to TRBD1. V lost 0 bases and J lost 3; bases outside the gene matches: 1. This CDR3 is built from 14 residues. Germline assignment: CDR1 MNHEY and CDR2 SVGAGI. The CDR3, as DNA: TGTGCCAGCAGTTACTCGACAGGGGTCTACGAGCAGTACTTC. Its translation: CASSYSTGVYEQYF.

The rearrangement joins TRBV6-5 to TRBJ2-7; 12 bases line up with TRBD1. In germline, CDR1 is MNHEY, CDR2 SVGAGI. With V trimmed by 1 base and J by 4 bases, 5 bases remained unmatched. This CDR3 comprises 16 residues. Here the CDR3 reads CASSYYPGQGAYEQYF. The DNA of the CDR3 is TGTGCCAGCAGTTACTATCCGGGACAGGGGGCGTACGAGCAGTACTTC.

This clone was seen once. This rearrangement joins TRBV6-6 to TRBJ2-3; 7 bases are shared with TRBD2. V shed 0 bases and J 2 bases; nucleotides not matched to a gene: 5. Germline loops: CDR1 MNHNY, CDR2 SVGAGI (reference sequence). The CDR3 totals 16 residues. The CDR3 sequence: CASSYSMGGYTDTQYF. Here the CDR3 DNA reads TGTGCCAGCAGTTACTCGATGGGGGGGTACACAGATACGCAGTATTTT.

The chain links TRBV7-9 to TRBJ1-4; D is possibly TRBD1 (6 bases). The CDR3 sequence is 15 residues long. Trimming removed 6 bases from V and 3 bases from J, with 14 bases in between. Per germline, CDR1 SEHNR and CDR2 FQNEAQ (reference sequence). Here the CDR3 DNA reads TGTGCCAGCAGTCCCGTGGACAGAGCTAATGAAAAACTGTTTTTT. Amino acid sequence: CASSPVDRANEKLFF.

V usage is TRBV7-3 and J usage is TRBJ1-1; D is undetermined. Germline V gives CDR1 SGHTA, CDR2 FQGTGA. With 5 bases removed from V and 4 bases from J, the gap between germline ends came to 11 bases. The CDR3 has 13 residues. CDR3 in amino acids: CASSPRRRTEAFF. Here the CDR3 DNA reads TGTGCCAGCAGCCCGAGGAGGCGCACTGAAGCTTTCTTT.

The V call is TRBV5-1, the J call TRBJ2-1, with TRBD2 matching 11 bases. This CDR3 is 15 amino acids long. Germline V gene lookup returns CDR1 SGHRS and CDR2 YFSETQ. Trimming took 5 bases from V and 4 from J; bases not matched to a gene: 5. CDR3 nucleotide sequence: TGCGCCAGCAGTAAACTAGCGGGAGATTACAATGAGCAGTTCTTC. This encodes CASSKLAGDYNEQFF.

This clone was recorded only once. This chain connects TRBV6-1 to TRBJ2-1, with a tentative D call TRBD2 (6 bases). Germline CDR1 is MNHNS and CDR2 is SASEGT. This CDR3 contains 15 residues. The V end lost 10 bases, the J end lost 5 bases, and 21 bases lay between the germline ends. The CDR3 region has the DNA TGTGCCAATCGGGGTCGGGACTCGGGTCACAATGAGCAGTTCTTC. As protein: CANRGRDSGHNEQFF.